These T cell receptor beta chains were read from a single sample in a study of neurological immune-mediated disorders. Via MiXCR, TCRdb re-called the 5' RACE reads, giving one row per CDR3 protein. The table lists 60,000 or so distinct CDR3 sequences, roughly 10% of them singletons, with about 2% in the top ten. The sequenced sample consisted of PBMCs. The receptors shown here come from a man aged 55 to 70 in good health. The conserved cysteine and the conserved F or W are not part of the CDR3 here. The D gene is left open where the match is weak.

V	D	J	CDR3
TRBV7-3	TRBD2	TRBJ2-1	ASSPSLAGVNEQF
TRBV5-1	-	TRBJ1-1	ASSPTGDNTEGF
TRBV6-5	-	TRBJ1-2	ASSYAGYYGYT
TRBV29-1	-	TRBJ1-1	SVPSGTEAF
TRBV25-1	TRBD1	TRBJ1-1	ASSEAGGRSSAF
TRBV5-5	-	TRBJ2-1	ASSLEGNERF
TRBV7-6	TRBD1	TRBJ1-1	ASSRRDRGLAEAF
TRBV5-1	-	TRBJ2-5	ASSPGTLRGETQY
TRBV20-1	TRBD1	TRBJ2-7	SSKGQGAEQY
TRBV7-7	-	TRBJ2-1	ASSLSPPGPPYNEQF
TRBV20-1	-	TRBJ2-4	SALRRGPAKNIQY
TRBV7-2	-	TRBJ2-5	ASSSNGYGQETQY
TRBV2	-	TRBJ2-5	ASSDELPGETQY
TRBV6-5	-	TRBJ1-2	ASRKTGSPYGYT
TRBV28	TRBD1	TRBJ2-7	ASSLPGTGIGEQY
TRBV15	TRBD1	TRBJ1-2	ATSPEGQAGPYGYT
TRBV6-6	TRBD2	TRBJ2-3	ASTLGGGAGDTQY
TRBV7-2	-	TRBJ1-1	ASSSRGSAEAF
TRBV7-2	-	TRBJ1-5	ASSVGGDNQPQH
TRBV7-2	-	TRBJ2-5	ASSLAGGAETQY
TRBV10-3	-	TRBJ2-2	AISDLSGELF
TRBV10-3	-	TRBJ2-1	AAGWSNEQF
TRBV20-1	-	TRBJ1-1	SVKAGTANTEAF
TRBV5-1	-	TRBJ2-6	ASSSGAAGANVLT
TRBV6-6	TRBD1	TRBJ1-2	ASRQSPPGQGRGT
TRBV7-2	-	TRBJ2-3	ASVSGPGTDTQY
TRBV5-1	-	TRBJ2-2	ASSLRGLNTGELF
TRBV9	TRBD2	TRBJ2-1	ASSVSGAELNEQF
TRBV7-8	-	TRBJ2-5	ASSFLEETQY
TRBV20-1	-	TRBJ1-3	SARRQSNTIY
TRBV3-1	TRBD2	TRBJ2-7	ASSPTRFVIAGGYEQY
TRBV20-1	-	TRBJ1-6	SAREGGPNSPLH
TRBV5-1	-	TRBJ2-5	ASSVIETGQETQY
TRBV29-1	TRBD1	TRBJ1-1	SVDQGGTEAF
TRBV7-9	-	TRBJ2-6	ASSTTGSGANVLT
TRBV12-3/TRBV12-4	-	TRBJ2-5	ASSSGQTKETQY